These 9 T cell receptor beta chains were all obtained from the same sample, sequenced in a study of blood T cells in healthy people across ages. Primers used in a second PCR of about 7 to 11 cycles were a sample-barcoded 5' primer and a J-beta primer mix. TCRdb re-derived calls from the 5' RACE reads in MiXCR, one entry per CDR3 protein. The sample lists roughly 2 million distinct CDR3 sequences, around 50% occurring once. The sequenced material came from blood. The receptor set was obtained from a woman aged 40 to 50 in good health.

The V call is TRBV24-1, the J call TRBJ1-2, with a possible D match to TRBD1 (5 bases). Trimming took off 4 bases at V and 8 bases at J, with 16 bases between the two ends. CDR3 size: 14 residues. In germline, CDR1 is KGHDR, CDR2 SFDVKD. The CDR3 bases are TGTGCCACCAGTGAACATGGGACCGCTGAGGGCTACACCTTC. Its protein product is CATSEHGTAEGYTF.

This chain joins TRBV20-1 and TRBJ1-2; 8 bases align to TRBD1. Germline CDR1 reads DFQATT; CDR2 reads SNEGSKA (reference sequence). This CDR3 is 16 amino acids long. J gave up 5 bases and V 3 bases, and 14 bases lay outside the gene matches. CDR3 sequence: CSASSGTGKGNYGYTF. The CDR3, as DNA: TGCAGTGCTAGTTCCGGGACAGGAAAAGGGAATTATGGCTACACCTTC.

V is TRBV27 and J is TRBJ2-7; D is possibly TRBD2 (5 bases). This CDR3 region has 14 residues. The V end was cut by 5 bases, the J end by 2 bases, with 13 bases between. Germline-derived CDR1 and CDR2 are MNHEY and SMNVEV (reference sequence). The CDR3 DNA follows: TGTGCCAGCAGTCAGTATTTGGGAGCCTACGAGCAGTACTTC. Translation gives CASSQYLGAYEQYF.

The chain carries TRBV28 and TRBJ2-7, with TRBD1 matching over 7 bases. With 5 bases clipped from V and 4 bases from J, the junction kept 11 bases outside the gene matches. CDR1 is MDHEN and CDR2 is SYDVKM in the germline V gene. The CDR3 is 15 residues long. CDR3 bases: TGTGCCAGCAGTCGTCGGACAGGACGTTCGTACGAGCAGTACTTC. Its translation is CASSRRTGRSYEQYF.

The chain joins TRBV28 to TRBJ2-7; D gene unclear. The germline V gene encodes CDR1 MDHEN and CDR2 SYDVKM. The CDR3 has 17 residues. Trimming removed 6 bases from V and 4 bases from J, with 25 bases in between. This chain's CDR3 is CASSKPDYSNSKYEQYF. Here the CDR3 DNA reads TGTGCCAGCAGCAAACCGGATTACTCCAATTCGAAATACGAGCAGTACTTC.

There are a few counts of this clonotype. CDR3 bases: TGTGCCAGCAGCGGCCAGGACAGGCTCAATAATTCACCCCTCCACTTT. Its protein product is CASSGQDRLNNSPLHF. The chain has TRBV9 and TRBJ1-6, with 7 bases identical to TRBD1. This CDR3 is 16 amino acids long. Trimming cost V 3 bases and J 5 bases; bases outside gene matches: 8. The germline CDR1 and CDR2 sequences are SGDLS and YYNGEE.

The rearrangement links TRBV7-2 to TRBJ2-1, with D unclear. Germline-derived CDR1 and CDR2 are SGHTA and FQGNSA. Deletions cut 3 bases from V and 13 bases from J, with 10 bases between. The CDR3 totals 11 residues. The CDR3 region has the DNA TGTGCCAGCAGCTTGTCGGAGACCCAGTTCTTC. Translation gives CASSLSETQFF.

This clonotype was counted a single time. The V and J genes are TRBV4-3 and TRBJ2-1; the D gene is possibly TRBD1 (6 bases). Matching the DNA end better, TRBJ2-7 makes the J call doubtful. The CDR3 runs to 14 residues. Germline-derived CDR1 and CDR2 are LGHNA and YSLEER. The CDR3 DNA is TGCGCCAGCAGCCAACGGGACACAGCCTACGAGCAGTACTTC. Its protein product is CASSQRDTAYEQYF.

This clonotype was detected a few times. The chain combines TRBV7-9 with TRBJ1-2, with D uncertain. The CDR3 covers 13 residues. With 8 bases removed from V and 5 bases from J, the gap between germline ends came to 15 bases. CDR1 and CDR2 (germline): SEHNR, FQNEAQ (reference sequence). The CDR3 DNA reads TGTGCCAGCGGCCGCCCGCAGGCATATGGCTACACCTTC. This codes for CASGRPQAYGYTF. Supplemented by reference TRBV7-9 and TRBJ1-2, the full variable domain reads DTGVSQNPRHKITKRGQNVTFRCDPISEHNRLYWYRQTLGQGPEFLTYFQNEAQLEKSRLLSDRFSAERPKGSFSTLEIQRTEQGDSAMYLCASGRPQAYGYTFGSGTRLTVV.